The clone carrying this TCR beta chain came up once. This record comes from a study of blood T cell repertoires in COVID-19. Study-level background: Sites in the United States, Italy and Spain provided acute and convalescent COVID-19 samples. Sample material is recorded as cDNA or gDNA derived from T cells, B-cell-depleted T cells, or PBMCs.

In the source study's methods: Estimation of nucleated cell counts was performed using reference gene primer amplification. Sequencing used immunoSEQ multiplex PCR; TCRdb keeps in-frame clones, though not all of them. V and J calls and clone size come straight from that table; D and trimming were deduced from the DNA. The sample consists of fewer than 250,000 clones, about 90% of them appearing once. One Seattle source followed patients from active infection through their disease course. This CDR3 has 15 residues. Germline V lookup: CDR1 SGDLS, CDR2 YYNGEE. V was trimmed by 3 bases and J by 2 bases, leaving 12 bases between them.

The clonotype was recovered from a man younger than 45 with COVID-19, enrolled during active disease. V usage is TRBV9 and J usage is TRBJ1-3, with D possibly being TRBD1 (5 bases). The material sequenced was peripheral blood. In DNA, the CDR3 is TGTGCCAGCAGCGAGGCGGGGGGTCCTGGAAACACCATATATTTT. Its translation is CASSEAGGPGNTIYF.